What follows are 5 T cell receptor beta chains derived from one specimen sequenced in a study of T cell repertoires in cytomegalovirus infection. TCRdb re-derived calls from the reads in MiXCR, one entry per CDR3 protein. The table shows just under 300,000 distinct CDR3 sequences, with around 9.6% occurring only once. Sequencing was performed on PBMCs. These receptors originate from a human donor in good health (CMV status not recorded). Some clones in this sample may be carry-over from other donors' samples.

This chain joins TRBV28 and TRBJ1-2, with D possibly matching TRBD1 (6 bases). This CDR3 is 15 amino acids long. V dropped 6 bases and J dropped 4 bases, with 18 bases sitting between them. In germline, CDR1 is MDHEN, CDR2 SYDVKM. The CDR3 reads CASSRKGGGSYGYTF. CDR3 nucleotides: TGTGCCAGCAGCCGAAAGGGGGGTGGGAGCTATGGCTACACCTTC.

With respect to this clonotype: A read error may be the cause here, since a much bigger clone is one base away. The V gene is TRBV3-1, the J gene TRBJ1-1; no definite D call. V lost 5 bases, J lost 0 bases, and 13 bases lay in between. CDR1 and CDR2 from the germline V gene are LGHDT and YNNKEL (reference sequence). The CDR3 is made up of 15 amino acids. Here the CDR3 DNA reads TGTGCCAGCAGCAACTCGGGGTACATGAACACTGAAGCTTTCTTT. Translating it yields CASSNSGYMNTEAFF.

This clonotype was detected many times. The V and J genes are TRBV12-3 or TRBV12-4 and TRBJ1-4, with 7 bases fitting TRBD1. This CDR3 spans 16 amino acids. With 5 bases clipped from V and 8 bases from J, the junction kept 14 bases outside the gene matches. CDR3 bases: TGTGCCAGCAGTGCCTCCTCAGGGGGTCTCGGGGAAAAACTGTTTTTT. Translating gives CASSASSGGLGEKLFF.

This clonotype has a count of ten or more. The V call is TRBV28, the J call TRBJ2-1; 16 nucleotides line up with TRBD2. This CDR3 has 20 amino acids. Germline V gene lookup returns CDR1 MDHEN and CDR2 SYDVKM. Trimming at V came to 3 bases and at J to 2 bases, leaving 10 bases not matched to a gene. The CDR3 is CASSFGPGGLAGGTYNEQFF. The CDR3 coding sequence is TGTGCCAGCAGTTTCGGACCAGGGGGACTAGCGGGGGGGACCTACAATGAGCAGTTCTTC.

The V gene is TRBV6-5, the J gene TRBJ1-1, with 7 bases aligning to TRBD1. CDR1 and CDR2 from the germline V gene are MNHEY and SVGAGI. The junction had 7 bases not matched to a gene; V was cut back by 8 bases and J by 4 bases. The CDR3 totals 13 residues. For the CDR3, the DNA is TGTGCCAGCCATTACAGGGGTGGCACTGAAGCTTTCTTT. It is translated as CASHYRGGTEAFF.